Described below is a single T cell receptor (beta chain) sequence and its context. V lost 7 bases and J lost 1; bases outside the gene matches: 3. Germline values: CDR1 MNHEY, CDR2 SVGAGI. This CDR3 is built from 13 residues. Study processing details: For nucleated cells, counts were estimated from reference gene primer amplification. Sequencing used immunoSEQ multiplex PCR; TCRdb keeps in-frame clones, though not all of them. The DNA gave D and trimming, while V, J and clone size come from that table. Of tens of thousands of clones listed, 80% are singletons. The data belong to a study of blood T cell repertoires in COVID-19. Study-level background: Acute-phase and convalescent COVID-19 samples originated in the United States, Italy and Spain. Sources were T cells, B-cell-depleted T cells, or PBMCs; the material itself was cDNA or gDNA.

The sample comprised peripheral blood. This rearrangement joins TRBV6-5 to TRBJ2-7; 8 bases are shared with TRBD1. This TCR was recovered from a man aged 55 to 70 with acute or convalescent COVID-19. CDR3 loop: CASKGTGSYEQYF. CDR3 in DNA: TGTGCCAGCAAGGGGACAGGATCCTACGAGCAGTACTTC.